The 21 T cell receptor beta chains in this list originate from one sample, sequenced in a study of blood T cell repertoires in COVID-19. The table came from immunoSEQ multiplex PCR; TCRdb's copy has only in-frame clones and leaves some out. The data show some 350,000 clones, 85% to 90% seen once. Sequencing used PBMCs or T cells enriched from blood (not recorded which). The receptor source for this set is a man in his late teens or twenties who had recovered from COVID-19.

The table lists this clone with a count of one. The chain recombines TRBV28 with TRBJ2-1, with 7 bases matching TRBD2. Unmatched junction bases numbered 6, after V lost 2 bases and J lost 5 bases. There are 15 residues in the CDR3. The germline V gene has CDR1 MDHEN and CDR2 SYDVKM. CDR3 sequence reads: CASSLGGGRNNEQFF. In DNA form, the CDR3 reads TGTGCCAGCAGTTTAGGCGGGGGTAGAAACAATGAGCAGTTCTTC.

The chain is built from TRBV6-5 and TRBJ2-1, with TRBD1 as a possible D gene (6 bases). With 4 bases removed from V and 4 bases from J, the gap between germline ends came to 8 bases. The CDR3 covers 13 residues. The germline gives CDR1 MNHEY, CDR2 SVGAGI. The CDR3: CASSSRGYNEQFF. The CDR3 region has the DNA TGTGCCAGCAGTTCCAGGGGTTACAATGAGCAGTTCTTC.

The chain joins TRBV5-1 to TRBJ1-3; D may be TRBD1 (6 bases). Trimming cost V 4 bases and J 0 bases, with 11 bases left between them. Germline lookup yields CDR1 SGHRS and CDR2 YFSETQ. The length of the CDR3 is 15 residues. In DNA form, the CDR3 reads TGCGCCAGCAGCCCTACAGGGAGCTCTGGAAACACCATATATTTT. Its translation: CASSPTGSSGNTIYF.

The V and J genes are TRBV6-1 and TRBJ2-7, with D possibly TRBD1 on 5 matching bases. Germline V CDR1 and CDR2: MNHNS, SASEGT. The V end lost 1 base, the J end lost 7 bases, and 17 bases lay between the germline ends. This CDR3 is built from 15 residues. CDR3 in DNA: TGTGCCAGCAGTGAAGGGGCAGCTCGAAGGGGAGAGCAGTACTTC. Protein sequence: CASSEGAARRGEQYF.

This chain connects TRBV7-9 to TRBJ1-6; 8 bases agree with TRBD1. Per the germline V gene, CDR1 is SEHNR and CDR2 is FQNEAQ (reference sequence). V trimming: 5 bases; J trimming: 5 bases; junction bases outside the gene matches: 2. CDR3 length: 14 residues. CDR3 bases: TGTGCCAGCAGCCTACAGGGGGATAATTCACCCCTCCACTTT. As protein: CASSLQGDNSPLHF.

The chain employs TRBV5-1 and TRBJ2-3, with D perhaps matching TRBD2 (5 bases). This CDR3 has 15 amino acids. V was clipped by 4 bases and J by 0 bases, with 12 bases between them. The germline V gene has CDR1 SGHRS and CDR2 YFSETQ. Written as DNA, the CDR3 is TGCGCCAGCAGCACCTCCTTAGCGAGCACAGATACGCAGTATTTT. As protein: CASSTSLASTDTQYF.

The CDR3 DNA reads as TGCAGCGTTGGGACAGGGAGGGGGGAGTACTTC. Translating it yields CSVGTGRGEYF. The V call is TRBV29-1, the J call TRBJ2-7; a weak D match, TRBD1 (8 bases). The V gene lost 4 bases and the J gene lost 11 bases, with 15 bases spanning the gap. The CDR3 loop spans 11 amino acids. Germline-derived CDR1 and CDR2 are SQVTM and ANQGSEA.

The rearrangement joins TRBV7-2 to TRBJ1-1; D is unclear. V gave up 5 bases and J gave up 1 base, with 11 bases separating them. Looked up from germline, CDR1 is SGHTA and CDR2 is FQGNSA. This CDR3 comprises 14 residues. CDR3 nucleotides: TGTGCCAGCAGCGCCCAGACTGGGAACACTGAAGCTTTCTTT. It yields the protein CASSAQTGNTEAFF.

The CDR3 bases are TGTGCCAGCAGTGAAATCGGGAACGATGAGCAGTTCTTC. Protein: CASSEIGNDEQFF. The chain couples TRBV6-1 to TRBJ2-1, with D perhaps TRBD2 (5 bases). Trimming left V 2 bases short and J 8 bases short, with 10 bases between. Germline CDR1 and CDR2: MNHNS and SASEGT. This CDR3 has 13 residues.

About this clone itself: At one end, the junction sequence differs from germline, possibly due to a read error. V is TRBV28 and J is TRBJ1-6; TRBD1 matches at 11 bases. The CDR3 covers 11 residues. Germline assignment: CDR1 MDHEN and CDR2 SYDVKM. The CDR3 DNA reads as TGTGCCAGCAGTTCCGGACAGGGGGCCTTCTTT. Amino acids: CASSSGQGAFF.

In this sample, this clone turned up a few times. The chain is built from TRBV28 and TRBJ1-4, with 8 nucleotides matching TRBD1. Germline loops: CDR1 MDHEN, CDR2 SYDVKM. The V and J ends lost 3 bases and 6 bases, in that order; junction bases with no gene match: 3. The CDR3 runs 14 residues. The CDR3 protein is CASSFPQGDEKLFF. CDR3 nucleotides: TGTGCCAGCAGTTTTCCACAGGGGGATGAAAAACTGTTTTTT.

There are a few counts of this clone. V is TRBV9 and J is TRBJ2-1; D may be TRBD1 (6 bases). Germline V gives CDR1 SGDLS, CDR2 YYNGEE. Trimming took 3 bases from V and 12 from J, leaving 13 bases between them. This CDR3 region has 12 residues. Here the CDR3 reads CASSEARGGQFF. Written as DNA, the CDR3 is TGTGCCAGCAGCGAGGCCCGAGGGGGGCAGTTCTTC.

The rearrangement joins TRBV12-3 or TRBV12-4 to TRBJ2-1; TRBD1 agrees at 9 bases. Trimming at V came to 5 bases and at J to 8 bases, leaving 4 bases not matched to a gene. The CDR3 sequence is 13 residues long. CDR3 nucleotides: TGTGCCAGCAGTCCGGGACAGGGCGATGAGCAGTTCTTC. This sequence encodes CASSPGQGDEQFF.

Notes on this clone: The junction differs from germline at one of its ends, possibly a read error. CDR3 residues: CAGSLSGTGDYGYTF. The CDR3 nucleotides read TGTGCCGGCAGTTTATCCGGGACAGGGGACTATGGCTACACCTTC. The chain is built from TRBV6-6 and TRBJ1-2; TRBD1 agrees at 10 bases. CDR1 is MNHNY and CDR2 is SVGAGI in the germline V gene (reference sequence). There are 15 residues in the CDR3.

V and J are TRBV5-1 and TRBJ2-3; no clear D gene. CDR3 size: 15 residues. V gave up 1 base and J gave up 0 bases, with 9 bases separating them. Germline V CDR1 and CDR2: SGHRS, YFSETQ. The CDR3 loop is CASSLLPVSTDTQYF. The CDR3 DNA sequence: TGCGCCAGCAGCTTGCTTCCAGTTAGCACAGATACGCAGTATTTT.

The V gene is TRBV2, the J gene TRBJ2-2; 8 nucleotides align to TRBD1. The CDR3 runs 15 residues. Germline V gene lookup returns CDR1 SNHLY and CDR2 FYNNEI. V was clipped by 8 bases and J by 0 bases; unmatched bases: 5. The DNA of the CDR3 is TGTGCCAGCGGGGGGACAGGAGCGAACACCGGGGAGCTGTTTTTT. Protein: CASGGTGANTGELFF.

The V gene is TRBV9, the J gene TRBJ1-5; 7 bases are a match to TRBD1. Germline CDR1 is SGDLS and CDR2 is YYNGEE. The CDR3 covers 16 residues. Trimming at V came to 4 bases and at J to 3 bases, leaving 10 bases not matched to a gene. CDR3 nucleotide sequence: TGTGCCAGCAGCCCCAGGTACGGGACAGTCAATCAGCCCCAGCATTTT. As protein: CASSPRYGTVNQPQHF.

The chain joins TRBV2 to TRBJ1-1; tentatively, D is TRBD1 (5 bases). Germline assignment: CDR1 SNHLY and CDR2 FYNNEI. The CDR3 is 10 residues long. The germline V and J ends were trimmed by 5 bases and 9 bases, with 7 bases remaining between them. The CDR3 reads CASSTGKAFF. The CDR3 coding sequence is TGTGCCAGCAGTACAGGCAAAGCTTTCTTT.

This chain uses TRBV27 with TRBJ2-5, with 7 nucleotides matching TRBD1. This CDR3 spans 14 amino acids. After removal of 6 bases from V and 1 base from J, the junction contained 5 bases not matched to a gene. Looked up from germline, CDR1 is MNHEY and CDR2 is SMNVEV (reference sequence). The CDR3 DNA follows: TGTGCCAGCAGAATAACAGGGGTCCAAGAGACCCAGTACTTC. As protein: CASRITGVQETQYF.

J is TRBJ2-3 and V is TRBV27, with D uncertain. The CDR3 runs to 13 residues. With 6 bases removed from V and 5 bases from J, the gap between germline ends came to 12 bases. Germline-derived CDR1 and CDR2 are MNHEY and SMNVEV (reference sequence). For the CDR3, the DNA is TGTGCCAGCAGCTATAGCCAAAGAGATACGCAGTATTTT. It translates to CASSYSQRDTQYF.

The chain couples TRBV7-9 to TRBJ1-5; unclear D gene. In germline, CDR1 is SEHNR, CDR2 FQNEAQ (reference sequence). This CDR3 contains 14 residues. V was pared by 0 bases and J by 6 bases, with 9 bases between. Here the CDR3 DNA reads TGTGCCAGCAGCTTAGCAGGTGAGGCTCAGCCCCAGCATTTT. Translated, it gives CASSLAGEAQPQHF.